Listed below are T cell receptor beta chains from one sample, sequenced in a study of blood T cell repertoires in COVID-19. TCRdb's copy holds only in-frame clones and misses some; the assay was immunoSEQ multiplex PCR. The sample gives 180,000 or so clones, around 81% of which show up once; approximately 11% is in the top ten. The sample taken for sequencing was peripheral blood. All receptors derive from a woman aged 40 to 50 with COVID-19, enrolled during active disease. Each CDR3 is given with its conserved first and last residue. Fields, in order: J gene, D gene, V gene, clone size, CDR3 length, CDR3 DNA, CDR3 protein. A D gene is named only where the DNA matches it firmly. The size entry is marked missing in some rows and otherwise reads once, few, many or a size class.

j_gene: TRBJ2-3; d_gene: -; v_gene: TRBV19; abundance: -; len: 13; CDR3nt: TGTGCCAGTAGTAAACAGGGTCTCCATACGCAGTATTTT; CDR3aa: CASSKQGLHTQYF
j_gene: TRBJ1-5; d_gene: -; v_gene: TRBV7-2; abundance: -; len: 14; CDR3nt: TGTGCCAGCAGCTTACGTTTCGGCAATCAGCCCCAGCATTTT; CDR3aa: CASSLRFGNQPQHF
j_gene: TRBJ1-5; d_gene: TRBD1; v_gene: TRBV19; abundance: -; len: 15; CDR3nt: TGTGCCAGTAGCCCGACAGGGCTTAGCAATCAGCCCCAGCATTTT; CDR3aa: CASSPTGLSNQPQHF
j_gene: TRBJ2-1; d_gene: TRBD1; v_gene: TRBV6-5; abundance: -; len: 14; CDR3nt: TGTGCCAGCAGTTACTCGGGACAGGTTTATGAGCAGTTCTTC; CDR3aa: CASSYSGQVYEQFF
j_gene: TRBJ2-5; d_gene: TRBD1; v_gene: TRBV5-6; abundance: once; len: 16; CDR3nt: TGTGCCAGCAGCTTTTTTACAGGGGGCTCTCGGGAGACCCAGTACTTC; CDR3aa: CASSFFTGGSRETQYF
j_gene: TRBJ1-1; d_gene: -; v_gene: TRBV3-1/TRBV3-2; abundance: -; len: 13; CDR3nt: TGTGCCAGCAGCCAACAGGGGAAGGGGTCTGCTTTCTTC; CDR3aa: CASSQQGKGSAFF
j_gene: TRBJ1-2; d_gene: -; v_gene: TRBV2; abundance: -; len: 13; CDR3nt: TGTGCCAGCAGTGAGACAGCTAACTATGGCTACACCTTC; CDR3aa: CASSETANYGYTF
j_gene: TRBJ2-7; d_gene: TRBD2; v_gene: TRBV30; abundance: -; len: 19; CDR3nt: TGTGCCTGGAGTGTACCTCGATCTAGCGGGAGGACTCACCCCTACGAGCAGTACTTC; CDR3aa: CAWSVPRSSGRTHPYEQYF
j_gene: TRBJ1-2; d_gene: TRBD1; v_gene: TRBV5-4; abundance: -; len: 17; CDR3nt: TGTGCCAGCACCCCCGGGACAGGGGGCGCCAGTCCCTATGGCTACACCTTC; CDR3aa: CASTPGTGGASPYGYTF
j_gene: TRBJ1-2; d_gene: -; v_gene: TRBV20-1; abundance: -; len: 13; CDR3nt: TGCAGTGCTAGTCAGGGCGTTAACTATGGCTACACCTTC; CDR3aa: CSASQGVNYGYTF
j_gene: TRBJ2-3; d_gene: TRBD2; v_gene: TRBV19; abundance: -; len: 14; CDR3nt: TGTGCCTGTGGGACTAGCGGGAGAGCTGATACGCAGTATTTT; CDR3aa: CACGTSGRADTQYF
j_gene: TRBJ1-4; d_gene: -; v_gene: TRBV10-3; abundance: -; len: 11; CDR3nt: TGTGCCACCGCCCAGGGGGAAAAACTGTTTTTT; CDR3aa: CATAQGEKLFF
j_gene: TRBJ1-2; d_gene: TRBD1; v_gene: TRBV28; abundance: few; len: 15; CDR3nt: TGTGCCAGCAGTTTAGCCGGGACAGGGACTTATGGCTACACCTTC; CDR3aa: CASSLAGTGTYGYTF
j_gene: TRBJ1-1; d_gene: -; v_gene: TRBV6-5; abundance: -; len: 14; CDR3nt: TGTGCCAGCAGCCCCGGGAGGGTGAACACTGAAGCTTTCTTT; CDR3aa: CASSPGRVNTEAFF
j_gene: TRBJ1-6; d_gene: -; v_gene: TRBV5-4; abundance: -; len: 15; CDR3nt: TGTGCCAGCAGCCAACAGGGAAGGAGCAATTCACCCCTCCACTTT; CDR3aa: CASSQQGRSNSPLHF
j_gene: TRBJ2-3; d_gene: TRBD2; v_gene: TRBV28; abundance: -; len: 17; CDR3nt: TGTGCCAGCAGTTCAAATTTTAGACTAGCGGACACAGATACGCAGTATTTT; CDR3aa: CASSSNFRLADTDTQYF
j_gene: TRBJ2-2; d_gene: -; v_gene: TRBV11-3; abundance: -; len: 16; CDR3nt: TGTGCCAGCAGCTTAGAGACAGGCGGGAACACCGGGGAGCTGTTTTTT; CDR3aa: CASSLETGGNTGELFF
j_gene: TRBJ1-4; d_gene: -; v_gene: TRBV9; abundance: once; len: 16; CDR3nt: TGTGCCAGCAGCGTAGCCGACAGGCCAACTAATGAAAAACTGTTTTTT; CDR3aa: CASSVADRPTNEKLFF
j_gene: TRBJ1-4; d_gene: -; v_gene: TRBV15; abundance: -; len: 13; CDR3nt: TGTGCCACCAGCAGATCTTCCCGGGAAAAACTGTTTTTT; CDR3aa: CATSRSSREKLFF
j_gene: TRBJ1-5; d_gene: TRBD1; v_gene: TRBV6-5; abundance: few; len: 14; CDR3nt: TGTGCCAGCAGCCGGGGACAGGGTTATCAGCCCCAGCATTTT; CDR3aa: CASSRGQGYQPQHF
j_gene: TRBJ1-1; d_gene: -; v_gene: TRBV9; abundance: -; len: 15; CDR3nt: TGTGCCAGCAGCGTATGGGGCGGGGGGAACACTGAAGCTTTCTTT; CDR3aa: CASSVWGGGNTEAFF
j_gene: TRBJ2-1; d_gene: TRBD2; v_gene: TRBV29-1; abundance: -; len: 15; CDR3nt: TGCAGCGGGGACCTACCGGGACTAGCGGACGGTGAGCAGTTCTTC; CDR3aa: CSGDLPGLADGEQFF
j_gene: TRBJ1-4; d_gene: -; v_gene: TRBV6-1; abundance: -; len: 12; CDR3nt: TGTGCCAGCAGTGAACGAGGAGAAAAACTGTTTTTT; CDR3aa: CASSERGEKLFF
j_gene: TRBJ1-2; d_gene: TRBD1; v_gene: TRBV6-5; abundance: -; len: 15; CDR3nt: TGTGCCAGCAGTACCCAGTGGACAGGGGAAAATGGCTACACCTTC; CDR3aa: CASSTQWTGENGYTF
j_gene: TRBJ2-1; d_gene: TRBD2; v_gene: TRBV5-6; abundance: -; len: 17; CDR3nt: TGTGCCAGCAGCTTCTCTACTAGCGGGAGCTCCTACAATGAGCAGTTCTTC; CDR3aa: CASSFSTSGSSYNEQFF
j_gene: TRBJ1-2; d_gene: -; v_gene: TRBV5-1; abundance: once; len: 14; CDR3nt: TGCGCCAGCAGCTTGGGAGCGCGGGGAGTTGGCTACACCTTC; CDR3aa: CASSLGARGVGYTF
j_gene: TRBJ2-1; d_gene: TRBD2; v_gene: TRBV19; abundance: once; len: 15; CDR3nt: TGTGCCAGCACCATCAGCGGGGCCCCCTACAATGAGCAGTTCTTC; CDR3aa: CASTISGAPYNEQFF
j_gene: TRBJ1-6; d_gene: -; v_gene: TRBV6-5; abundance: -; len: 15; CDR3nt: TGTGCCACCAGATTCGAGCAGGGTCCAAATTCACCCCTCCACTTT; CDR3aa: CATRFEQGPNSPLHF
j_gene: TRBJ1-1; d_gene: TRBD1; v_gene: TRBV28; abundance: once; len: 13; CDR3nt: TGTGCCAGCAGCCTCGTGCAGGGGGGTACGGCTTTCTTT; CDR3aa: CASSLVQGGTAFF
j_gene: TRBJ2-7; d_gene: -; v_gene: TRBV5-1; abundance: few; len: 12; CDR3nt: TGCGCCAGCATGGGGGGTGGCTACGAGCAGTACTTC; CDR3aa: CASMGGGYEQYF
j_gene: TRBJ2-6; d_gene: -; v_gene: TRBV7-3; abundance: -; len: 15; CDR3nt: TGTGCCAGCGGTGACAGCAACTCTGGGGCCAACGTCCTGACTTTC; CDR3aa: CASGDSNSGANVLTF
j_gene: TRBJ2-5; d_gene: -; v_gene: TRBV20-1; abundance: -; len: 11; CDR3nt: TGCAGTACAAACGTATTGGAGACCCAGTACTTC; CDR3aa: CSTNVLETQYF
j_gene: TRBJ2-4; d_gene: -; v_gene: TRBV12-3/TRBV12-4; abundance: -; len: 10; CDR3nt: TGTGCCAGTTCAGGGAACATTCAGTACTTC; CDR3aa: CASSGNIQYF
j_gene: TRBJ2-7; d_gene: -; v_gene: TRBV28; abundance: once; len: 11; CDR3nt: TGTGCCAGCACTATCGGCTACGAGCAGTACTTC; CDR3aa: CASTIGYEQYF
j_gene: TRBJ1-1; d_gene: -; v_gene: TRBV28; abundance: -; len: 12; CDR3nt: TGTGCCAGCAGTTTACTGAGAACTGAAGCTTTCTTT; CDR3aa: CASSLLRTEAFF
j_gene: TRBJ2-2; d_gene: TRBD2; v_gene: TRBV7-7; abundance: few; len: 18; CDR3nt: TGTGCTAGCAGCCCGGGACTAGCGGGGACGCGGCACACCGGGGAGCTGTTTTTT; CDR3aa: CASSPGLAGTRHTGELFF
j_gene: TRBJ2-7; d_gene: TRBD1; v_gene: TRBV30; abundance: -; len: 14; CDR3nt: TGTGCCTGGGACAGGACAGGGGGGGGATACGAGCAGTACTTC; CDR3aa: CAWDRTGGGYEQYF
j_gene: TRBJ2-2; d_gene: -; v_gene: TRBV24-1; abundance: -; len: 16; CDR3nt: TGTGCCACCAGTGATCCTCGGGAACGCGGCGGCGGGGAGCTGTTTTTT; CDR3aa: CATSDPRERGGGELFF
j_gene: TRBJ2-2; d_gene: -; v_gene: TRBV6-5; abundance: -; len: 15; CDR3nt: TGTGCCAGCACCCAAGGCTGGGCAGGGGCCGGGGAGCTGTTTTTT; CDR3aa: CASTQGWAGAGELFF
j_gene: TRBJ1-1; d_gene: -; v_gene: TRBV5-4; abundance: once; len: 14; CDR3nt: TGTGCCAGCAGGACACAGGGAGATGACACTGAAGCTTTCTTT; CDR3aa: CASRTQGDDTEAFF
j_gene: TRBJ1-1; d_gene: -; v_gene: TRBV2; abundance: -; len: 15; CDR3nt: TGTGCCAGCAGTGAAACATGGAAAGGGGACACTGAAGCTTTCTTT; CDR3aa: CASSETWKGDTEAFF
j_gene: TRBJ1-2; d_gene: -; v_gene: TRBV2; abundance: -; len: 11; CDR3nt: TGTGCCAGCAGTGTAACTTATGGCTACACCTTC; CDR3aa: CASSVTYGYTF
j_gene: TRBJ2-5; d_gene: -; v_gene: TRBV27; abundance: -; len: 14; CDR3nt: TGTGCCAGCAGGGGGACACTAGACCAAGAGACCCAGTACTTC; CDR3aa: CASRGTLDQETQYF
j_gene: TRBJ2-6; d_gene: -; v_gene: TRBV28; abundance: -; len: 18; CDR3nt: TGTGCCAGCAGTTTCCGGACAACCGTGCACTCTGGGGCCAACGTCCTGACTTTC; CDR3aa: CASSFRTTVHSGANVLTF
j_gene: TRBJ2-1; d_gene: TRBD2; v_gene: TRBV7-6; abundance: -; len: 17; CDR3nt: TGTGCCAGCAGCACACACCTCATGGCTAGCGGGGGGAATGAGCAGTTCTTC; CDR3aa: CASSTHLMASGGNEQFF
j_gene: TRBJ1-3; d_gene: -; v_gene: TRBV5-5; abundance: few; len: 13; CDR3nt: TGTGCCAGCAGCACAGGTGGCGGAAACACCATATATTTT; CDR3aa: CASSTGGGNTIYF
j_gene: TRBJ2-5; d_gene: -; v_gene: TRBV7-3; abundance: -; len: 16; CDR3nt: TGTGCCAGCAGCTTAATTGGAATAGCGTCTGGGGAGACCCAGTACTTC; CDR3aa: CASSLIGIASGETQYF
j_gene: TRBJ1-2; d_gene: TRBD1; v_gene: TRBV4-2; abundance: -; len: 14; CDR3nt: TGTGCCAGCAGCCATACCGACAGGGGGCCTGGCTACACCTTC; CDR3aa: CASSHTDRGPGYTF
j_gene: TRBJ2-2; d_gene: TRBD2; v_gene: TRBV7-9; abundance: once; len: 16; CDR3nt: TGTGCCAGCAGCACTACCGGGACTAGCTACACCGGGGAGCTGTTTTTT; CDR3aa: CASSTTGTSYTGELFF
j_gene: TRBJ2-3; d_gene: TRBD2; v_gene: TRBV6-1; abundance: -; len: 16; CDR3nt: TGTGCCAGCAGTGGGGCACCGGGACTAGCGACAGATACGCAGTATTTT; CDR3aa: CASSGAPGLATDTQYF
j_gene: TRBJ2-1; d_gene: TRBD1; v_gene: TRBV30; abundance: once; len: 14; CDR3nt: TGTGCCTGGAGAGCTGGGACAGATTACAATGAGCAGTTCTTC; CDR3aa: CAWRAGTDYNEQFF
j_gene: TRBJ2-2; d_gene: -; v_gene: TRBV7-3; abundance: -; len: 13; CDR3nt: TGTGCCAGCAGCCGGGAGACGACCGGGGAGCTGTTTTTT; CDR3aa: CASSRETTGELFF
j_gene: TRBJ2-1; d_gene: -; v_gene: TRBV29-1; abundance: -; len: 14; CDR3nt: TGCAGCGTTGAAGCAATCGAAGGACAGAGCGGGCAGTTCTTC; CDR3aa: CSVEAIEGQSGQFF
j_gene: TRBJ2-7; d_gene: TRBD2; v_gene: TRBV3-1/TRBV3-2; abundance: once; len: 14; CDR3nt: TGTGCCAGCAGAAAGGGAGGGAGCTCCTACGAGCAGTACTTC; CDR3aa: CASRKGGSSYEQYF
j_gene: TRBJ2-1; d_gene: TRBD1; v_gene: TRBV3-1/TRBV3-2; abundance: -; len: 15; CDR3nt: TGTGCCAGCCGAGGGGGACAGGGAAGTTACAATGAGCAGTTCTTC; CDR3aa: CASRGGQGSYNEQFF